This TCR beta chain is drawn from a study of OX40 agonist ivuxolimab in advanced cancers. At the level of the study: Hepatocellular carcinoma, melanoma, renal cell or head and neck cancer was diagnosed in the dose-escalation patients. A history of anti-PD-1, anti-PD-L1 or anti-CTLA-4 therapy was acceptable, and about 40% had some. Points from the study as a whole: Average numbers of expanded clones were greater in CD8+ T cells than in CD4+. Blood T cells, both CD4+ and CD8+, expanded clonally by week 6 at 0.1 to 3.0 mg/kg.

V shed 0 bases and J shed 3 bases, with 6 bases lying between them. Germline-derived CDR1 and CDR2 are SGHRS and YFSETQ. CDR3 length equals 13 residues. The repertoire was sequenced with immunoSEQ multiplex PCR; TCRdb's copy has only in-frame clones and lacks some. This table holds about 79,000 clones, 90% found once. This clone was seen only once. No antigen is known for it. This TCR was recovered from an adult with an advanced solid tumor such as melanoma, head and neck, liver or kidney cancer. Sequenced material: CD4+ or CD8+ T cells sorted from blood, taken in a trial of the OX40 agonist ivuxolimab. The chain couples TRBV5-1 to TRBJ1-2, with D uncertain. The CDR3 sequence: CASSLEWDYGYTF. The CDR3 DNA follows: TGCGCCAGCAGCTTGGAATGGGACTATGGCTACACCTTC.